The clone carrying this T cell receptor beta chain was detected ten times or more. Time point given: sample taken at primary tumor resection. Whole RNA from tumor, nontumor lung or frozen PBMC was sequenced unsorted. The sample originates from a study of spatial heterogeneity in lung cancer. TCRdb re-derived calls from the 5' RACE reads in MiXCR, one entry per CDR3 protein. Among roughly 54,000 distinct CDR3 sequences, less than 9% were seen once, and the ten largest hold more than 10%. Sample: PBMCs, taken at surgery. The TCR comes from a female donor with early-stage non-small cell lung cancer.

The DNA for the CDR3 is TGTGCCAGCAGCCCCTCGGAGAACACCGGGGAGCTGTTTTTT. As protein: CASSPSENTGELFF. The chain recombines TRBV7-9 with TRBJ2-2, with D hard to call. The CDR3 has 14 amino acids. The germline gives CDR1 SEHNR, CDR2 FQNEAQ (reference sequence). V dropped 5 bases and J dropped 1 base, with 8 bases sitting between them.